The rows below give T cell receptor beta chains drawn from one sample of a study of shared clonotypes between healthy human individuals. The assay was immunoSEQ multiplex PCR, and TCRdb's table has in-frame clones only and misses some. The sample shows about 1 million clones, roughly 70% of them seen only once. The specimen sequenced was memory CD4+ T cells sorted from blood. These receptors came from a man between 18 and 35 years old in good health. Each CDR3 is given with its conserved first and last residue. The D gene is left open where the match is weak. The listing skips clone size in some rows; elsewhere it reads once, few, many or a size class.

D	size	J	V	DNA	CDR3
TRBD1	.	TRBJ2-1	TRBV28	TGTGCCAGCAGTGGACCGGGGACAGGGGTAAATGAGCAGTTCTTC	CASSGPGTGVNEQFF
.	.	TRBJ1-1	TRBV11-2	TGTGCCAGCAGCTTAGATAGGTTGAGCGAAGCTTTCTTT	CASSLDRLSEAFF
.	.	TRBJ1-1	TRBV6-5	TGTGCCAGCAGCCGCTCCCTGAACACTGAAGCTTTCTTT	CASSRSLNTEAFF
.	.	TRBJ1-2	TRBV5-6	TGTGCCAGCAGCTTGGAGGGAACAGGCGTATATGGCTACACCTTC	CASSLEGTGVYGYTF
.	.	TRBJ1-2	TRBV7-3	TGTGCCAGCAGCTCCGGAACGGTTGGGTATGGCTACACCTTC	CASSSGTVGYGYTF
TRBD1	.	TRBJ2-3	TRBV4-3	TGCGCCAGCAGCCTCGGGGGACAGGGGGATACGCAGTATTTT	CASSLGGQGDTQYF
TRBD2	.	TRBJ2-7	TRBV7-2	TGTGCCAGCAGCCATCAGGGACTAGCGGCCTACGAGCAGTACTTC	CASSHQGLAAYEQYF
.	.	TRBJ2-5	TRBV19	TGTGCCAGTAGTATAGGACAGCTACAAGAGACCCAGTACTTC	CASSIGQLQETQYF
.	once	TRBJ1-5	TRBV18	TGTGCCAGCTCACCGGAAAAGTTGGGCAATCAGCCCCAGCATTTT	CASSPEKLGNQPQHF
TRBD2	.	TRBJ2-2	TRBV9	TGTGCCAGCAGCATAACCGGGACTAGTGCCGCCACCGGGGAGCTGTTTTTT	CASSITGTSAATGELFF
.	.	TRBJ1-5	TRBV4-1	TGCGCCAGCAGCCAAGCTATCCCCGGTCAGCCCCAGCATTTT	CASSQAIPGQPQHF
.	.	TRBJ2-7	TRBV5-5	TGTGCCAGCAGCTTGGCCGGAAGGCGCGAGCAGTACTTC	CASSLAGRREQYF
.	.	TRBJ1-1	TRBV10-3	TGTGCCATCAGTGAGGGGGTCGGGACACCTGAAGCTTTCTTT	CAISEGVGTPEAFF
TRBD2	once	TRBJ2-2	TRBV11-3	TGTGCCAGCAGCCCAAGGACTAGCGGGGATTTAAACACCGGGGAGCTGTTTTTT	CASSPRTSGDLNTGELFF
TRBD2	once	TRBJ2-1	TRBV29-1	TGCAGCGTTGTTAGCGGGAGGGCCAGGGATGAGCAGTTCTTC	CSVVSGRARDEQFF
.	.	TRBJ2-1	TRBV9	TGTGCCAGCAGCGTAACAGCGAGTTACAATGAGCAGTTCTTC	CASSVTASYNEQFF
.	.	TRBJ1-5	TRBV19	TGTGCCAGTAGTGCCCAATACCAGCCCCAGCATTTT	CASSAQYQPQHF
.	.	TRBJ2-3	TRBV7-2	TGTGCCAGCAGAGGCAGGGCCACAGATACGCAGTATTTT	CASRGRATDTQYF
.	few	TRBJ2-2	TRBV15	TGTGCCACCAGCAGGGTTACGAACACCGGGGAGCTGTTTTTT	CATSRVTNTGELFF
TRBD1	few	TRBJ1-1	TRBV6-6	TGTGCCAGCACCAAGGACAGGGGCACTGAAGCTTTCTTT	CASTKDRGTEAFF
.	.	TRBJ2-5	TRBV11-2	TGTGCCAGCAGCATGGGACCTGGGGGGACCCAGTACTTC	CASSMGPGGTQYF
.	.	TRBJ1-2	TRBV6-6	TGTGCCAGCAGAGGCGGGGACTATGGCTACACCTTC	CASRGGDYGYTF
TRBD1	.	TRBJ1-1	TRBV5-6	TGTGCCAGCAGCCGTAGAAGGACAGGGGGCGACGGCACTGAAGCTTTCTTT	CASSRRRTGGDGTEAFF
.	.	TRBJ1-3	TRBV2	TGTGCCAGCAGCCTCCTTCGGCCTGGCACTGGAAACACCATATATTTT	CASSLLRPGTGNTIYF
.	.	TRBJ1-3	TRBV5-1	TGCGCCAGCAGCGTACAGGGTACAGGAAACACCATATATTTT	CASSVQGTGNTIYF
TRBD2	.	TRBJ2-1	TRBV30	TGTGCCTGGAGTGTATCCTCCCAGCACCCCAGCGGGAGTTACAATGAGCAGTTCTTC	CAWSVSSQHPSGSYNEQFF
TRBD1	few	TRBJ1-2	TRBV28	TGTGCCAGCAGTTTGGACAGGGCGATTAGTGGCTACACCTTC	CASSLDRAISGYTF
.	.	TRBJ1-5	TRBV2	TGTGCCAGCAGTGAAGAGAGTTATAGCAATCAGCCCCAGCATTTT	CASSEESYSNQPQHF
.	.	TRBJ2-4	TRBV4-1	TGCGCCAGCAGCCAAGATAGTACCGAGGGGGCCAAAAACATTCAGTACTTC	CASSQDSTEGAKNIQYF
.	.	TRBJ2-7	TRBV6-5	TGTGCCAGCAGTAGGAGCAAACCATCCCTTTCCGAGCAGTACTTC	CASSRSKPSLSEQYF
.	.	TRBJ1-2	TRBV6-1	TGTGCCAGCAGATCCACGGGGGTTAACTATGGCTACACCTTC	CASRSTGVNYGYTF
.	.	TRBJ2-4	TRBV13	TGTGCCAGCGGCGGAGGGGGGGCATCCAAAAACATTCAGTACTTC	CASGGGGASKNIQYF
.	.	TRBJ2-2	TRBV18	TGTGCCAGCCCCGAAGGGGCGCGAGGGACCGGGGAGCTGTTTTTT	CASPEGARGTGELFF
.	.	TRBJ2-7	TRBV18	TGTGCCAGCTCACAAGGACAGAGGGTGTACGAGCAGTACTTC	CASSQGQRVYEQYF
.	.	TRBJ2-7	TRBV5-1	TGCGCCAGCGCTCCAGGGGAAATCTCCTACGAGCAGTACTTC	CASAPGEISYEQYF
.	.	TRBJ2-1	TRBV7-2	TGTGCCAGCAGCCCCAGATGGTTAGCTCGGAATGAGCAGTTCTTC	CASSPRWLARNEQFF
.	.	TRBJ2-7	TRBV7-9	TGTGCCAGCAGCTTAGAGTACGAGCAGTACTTC	CASSLEYEQYF
.	.	TRBJ2-2	TRBV4-2	TGTGCCAGCAGCCAAGGCCCCAGCCCGAACACCGGGGAGCTGTTTTTT	CASSQGPSPNTGELFF
TRBD2	.	TRBJ2-5	TRBV13	TGTGCCAGCAGCCGACCGGTGCGGGGGGGACAAGAGACCCAGTACTTC	CASSRPVRGGQETQYF
TRBD1	few	TRBJ1-6	TRBV7-2	TGTGCCAGCAGCTTAAGCATACGGGAGACAGGGGGCTCACCCCTCCACTTT	CASSLSIRETGGSPLHF
.	once	TRBJ1-3	TRBV7-8	TGTGCCAGCAGCCCCCTCAAGTGGAGCTCTGGAAACACCATATATTTT	CASSPLKWSSGNTIYF
TRBD2	.	TRBJ2-1	TRBV6-1	TGTGCCAGCAGTGGACTAGCGCGCTCCTACAATGAGCAGTTCTTC	CASSGLARSYNEQFF
.	.	TRBJ1-2	TRBV4-1	TGCGCCAGCAGCCAAGTGGAACAGTACTATGGCTACACCTTC	CASSQVEQYYGYTF
.	.	TRBJ2-3	TRBV5-4	TGTGCCAGCAGCTTGGGAGGGAACAGGGGCACAGATACGCAGTATTTT	CASSLGGNRGTDTQYF
.	.	TRBJ2-3	TRBV7-9	TGTGCCAGCAGCCTCAGCAGCAGCACAGATACGCAGTATTTT	CASSLSSSTDTQYF
.	.	TRBJ2-7	TRBV11-2	TGTGCCAGCAGCTCCGTAGCCGGGGAACAACAGTACTTC	CASSSVAGEQQYF
.	.	TRBJ1-1	TRBV30	TGTGCCTGGAGTGTAGGCACTGAAGCTTTCTTT	CAWSVGTEAFF
.	few	TRBJ2-3	TRBV6-1	TGTGCCACCGCGGGGCTTACTACGATTCAGGGATATTTT	CATAGLTTIQGYF
.	.	TRBJ2-7	TRBV9	TGTGCCAGCAGCGCGGCGGGACAGTCCTCCTACGAGCAGTACTTC	CASSAAGQSSYEQYF
TRBD2	few	TRBJ2-1	TRBV19	TGTGCCAGTAGTATAAATAGCGGGGGGACACTCCTCAATGAGCAGTTCTTC	CASSINSGGTLLNEQFF
.	few	TRBJ2-7	TRBV5-4	TGTGCCAGCAGCTTGGACCGTTACGAGCAGTACTTC	CASSLDRYEQYF
.	.	TRBJ1-4	TRBV27	TGTGCCAGCAGTTTATCTGGGGTCAGACCCACTGAAAAACTGTTTTTT	CASSLSGVRPTEKLFF
.	.	TRBJ2-7	TRBV29-1	TGCAGCGTTGGCCCGACACTAAACGAGCAGTACTTC	CSVGPTLNEQYF
.	.	TRBJ1-5	TRBV7-8	TGTGCCAGCAGCTTAGCGGCCCGGGAACAGCCCCAGCATTTT	CASSLAAREQPQHF
.	.	TRBJ2-6	TRBV4-3	TGCGCCAGCAGCCACTCAGGGGGGCCTGGGGCCAACGTCCTGACTTTC	CASSHSGGPGANVLTF